This T cell receptor (beta chain) was found in a study of T cells in Graves' hyperthyroidism and ophthalmopathy. There were TCR beta CDR3 regions amplified from RNA transcripts. During a first-round RT-PCR of the TCR CDR3, the HTBI primer set was used. MiXCR was run by TCRdb on the multiplex PCR reads, yielding one entry per CDR3 protein. The sample holds around 300,000 distinct CDR3 sequences, approximately 21% seen once. This clonotype was recorded a few times. This TCR came from a man aged 30 to 39 with Graves' ophthalmopathy. The sequencing input was blood.

The CDR3 is CAWSVGHKAEAFF. The DNA for the CDR3 is TGTGCCTGGAGTGTAGGGCATAAGGCTGAAGCTTTCTTT. The chain has TRBV30 and TRBJ1-1, with unresolved D. CDR3 length equals 13 residues. Germline V lookup: CDR1 GTSNPN, CDR2 SVGIG (reference sequence). The V gene lost 0 bases and the J gene lost 6 bases, with 11 bases spanning the gap.